The 15 T cell receptor beta chains in this list originate from one sample, sequenced in a study of CD8 T cells in Susac syndrome (dated by TCRdb to about 2019). Library creation used the immunoSEQ multiplex PCR assay. RNA was extracted with the RNeasy kit and about 0.5 to 1 ug was reverse transcribed using random hexamers. TCRdb handled the public reads itself, with Q25 trimming in fastp and clone calling in MiXCR, and kept productive beta chains. Rows with a matching CDR3 protein are joined into one entry that keeps the most common DNA and genes. This sample is represented by 40,000 to 55,000 distinct CDR3 sequences; roughly 92% of them were singletons. Around 0.38% of the sample goes to the ten largest clones. Sequenced sample: CD8+ T cells from PBMCs. All receptors come from a human donor in good health.

The chain carries TRBV5-1 and TRBJ1-1; possibly TRBD1 for D (6 bases). The CDR3 totals 14 residues. The V end was cut by 0 bases, the J end by 5 bases, with 11 bases between. The germline CDR1 and CDR2 sequences are SGHRS and YFSETQ. CDR3 nucleotide sequence: TGCGCCAGCAGCTTGGAACAGGGTAGGACTGAAGCTTTCTTT. It encodes CASSLEQGRTEAFF.

The gene calls are TRBV20-1 and TRBJ1-1, with D maybe TRBD1 (6 bases). CDR1 DFQATT and CDR2 SNEGSKA come from the germline V gene (reference sequence). This CDR3 contains 14 residues. Trimming cost V 1 base and J 1 base, with 10 bases left between them. The CDR3 DNA reads as TGCAGTGCTAGAGTGAGGACAGAGAACACTGAAGCTTTCTTT. This sequence encodes CSARVRTENTEAFF.

The V and J genes are TRBV6-5 and TRBJ2-2; D not resolved. This CDR3 has 14 residues. Germline CDR1 MNHEY, CDR2 SVGAGI. The V end lost 2 bases, the J end lost 4 bases, and 8 bases lay between the germline ends. CDR3 DNA: TGTGCCAGCAGTTACGGGTCAGCCACCGGGGAGCTGTTTTTT. Translating it yields CASSYGSATGELFF.

V is TRBV5-8 and J is TRBJ1-5; D gene ambiguous. The CDR3 runs to 12 residues. Germline V gene sequence: CDR1 SGHTS, CDR2 YDEGEE. Trimming left V 0 bases short and J 5 bases short, with 3 bases between. This CDR3 is CASSLGYQPQHF. CDR3 in DNA: TGTGCCAGCAGCTTGGGATATCAGCCCCAGCATTTT.

The chain has TRBV20-1 and TRBJ2-5, with D perhaps assigned TRBD1 or TRBD2 (5 bases each). The germline V and J ends were trimmed by 3 bases and 1 base, with 12 bases remaining between them. Germline assignment: CDR1 DFQATT and CDR2 SNEGSKA (reference sequence). This CDR3 is built from 14 residues. CDR3 residues: CSASWDDFQETQYF. The CDR3 DNA reads as TGCAGTGCTAGTTGGGACGACTTCCAAGAGACCCAGTACTTC.

The V and J genes are TRBV29-1 and TRBJ2-5; 8 nucleotides align to TRBD2. Germline V CDR1 and CDR2: SQVTM, ANQGSEA. The ends lost 3 bases at V and 0 bases at J; junction bases unmatched: 3. The length of the CDR3 is 14 residues. The chain's CDR3 is CSVDSGGDQETQYF. The DNA of the CDR3 is TGCAGCGTTGACTCGGGGGGGGACCAAGAGACCCAGTACTTC.

The CDR3 coding sequence is TGTGCCAGCAGCTCGACCCACTTAATCACTAGCACAGATACGCAGTATTTT. The encoded protein is CASSSTHLITSTDTQYF. This chain links TRBV7-8 with TRBJ2-3, with no clear D. CDR3 size: 17 residues. V gave up 4 bases and J gave up 0 bases, with 17 bases separating them. Germline loops: CDR1 SGHVS, CDR2 FQNEAQ. The entire variable domain, with the rest obtained from reference TRBV7-8 and TRBJ2-3, is as follows: GAGVSQSPRYKVAKRGQDVALRCDPISGHVSLFWYQQALGQGPEFLTYFQNEAQLDKSGLPSDRFFAERPEGSVSTLKIQRTQQEDSAVYLCASSSTHLITSTDTQYFGPGTRLTVL.

This chain connects TRBV30 to TRBJ1-1; D unclear. Germline CDR1 GTSNPN, CDR2 SVGIG (reference sequence). The CDR3 covers 13 residues. The V end lost 0 bases, the J end lost 3 bases, and 8 bases lay between the germline ends. DNA for the CDR3: TGTGCCTGGAGTGTTTATGGATACACTGAAGCTTTCTTT. Amino acids: CAWSVYGYTEAFF.

This chain links TRBV7-9 with TRBJ2-1; no clear D. The CDR3 consists of 10 residues. Trimming left V 5 bases short and J 5 bases short, with 1 base between. The germline V gene has CDR1 SEHNR and CDR2 FQNEAQ (reference sequence). The CDR3 is CASSHNEQFF. CDR3 nucleotides: TGTGCCAGCAGCCACAATGAGCAGTTCTTC.

A single count supports this clonotype. The chain couples TRBV7-2 to TRBJ2-7, with D perhaps matching TRBD1 (6 bases). V was shortened by 6 bases and J by 4 bases, with 16 bases between the two germline ends. Germline V CDR1 and CDR2: SGHTA, FQGNSA. This CDR3 region has 14 residues. The CDR3 protein is CASSTFTGSYEQYF. In DNA, the CDR3 is TGTGCCAGCAGTACTTTTACAGGGTCGTACGAGCAGTACTTC. Filled out from reference TRBV7-2 and TRBJ2-7, the complete variable domain reads GAGVSQSPSNKVTEKGKDVELRCDPISGHTALYWYRQSLGQGLEFLIYFQGNSAPDKSGLPSDRFSAERTGGSVSTLTIQRTQQEDSAVYLCASSTFTGSYEQYFGPGTRLTVT.

This sequence joins TRBV7-9 and TRBJ2-5, with D perhaps TRBD1 or TRBD2 (5 bases each). The CDR3 loop spans 16 amino acids. Germline values: CDR1 SEHNR, CDR2 FQNEAQ (reference sequence). V was shortened by 6 bases and J by 3 bases, with 20 bases between the two germline ends. This CDR3 is CASRSSVGQGEETQYF. In DNA, the CDR3 is TGTGCCAGCAGATCTTCCGTGGGGCAGGGAGAAGAGACCCAGTACTTC.

This chain joins TRBV9 and TRBJ2-1; possible D gene TRBD2, 5 bases. The CDR3 spans 15 residues. The ends were cut back, 3 bases at V and 5 bases at J, with 15 bases in the middle. The germline V gene encodes CDR1 SGDLS and CDR2 YYNGEE. The CDR3 region has the DNA TGTGCCAGCAGCGCCCGTAGAGCGGATGACAATGAGCAGTTCTTC. The encoded protein is CASSARRADDNEQFF. The full variable domain, with the rest looked up from reference TRBV9 and TRBJ2-1, is DSGVTQTPKHLITATGQRVTLRCSPRSGDLSVYWYQQSLDQGLQFLIQYYNGEERAKGNILERFSAQQFPDLHSELNLSSLELGDSALYFCASSARRADDNEQFFGPGTRLTVL.

V is TRBV30 and J is TRBJ2-7, with 7 bases that match TRBD2. The germline CDR1 and CDR2 sequences are GTSNPN and SVGIG (reference sequence). V shed 4 bases, J shed 4 bases, and the junction held 7 bases outside the gene matches. This CDR3 contains 13 residues. This chain's CDR3 is CAWKTSEKYEQYF. In nucleotides, the CDR3 is TGTGCCTGGAAAACTAGCGAAAAATACGAGCAGTACTTC.

The chain recombines TRBV12-3 or TRBV12-4 with TRBJ1-5; 10 bases are shared with TRBD1. This CDR3 contains 15 residues. V dropped 8 bases and J dropped 1; count of bases not matched to a gene: 5. The CDR3 nucleotides are TGTGCCAGCTCGGGGACAGGGGAGAGCAATCAGCCCCAGCATTTT. Amino acid sequence: CASSGTGESNQPQHF.

The V gene is TRBV19, the J gene TRBJ2-2; no definite D call. There are 15 residues in the CDR3. The germline gives CDR1 LNHDA, CDR2 SQIVND (reference sequence). V lost 2 bases and J 4 bases, leaving 11 bases between the germline ends. In nucleotides, the CDR3 is TGTGCCAGTAGTATATTAGGATATGGCACCGGGGAGCTGTTTTTT. The encoded protein is CASSILGYGTGELFF.